This is a list of T cell receptor beta chains from one sample in a study of T-cell reconstitution after alpha-beta-depleted transplantation in children. TCRdb reanalysed the PCR reads using MiXCR and keeps one entry per CDR3 protein. The sample has about 980,000 distinct CDR3 sequences; around 30% are singletons. The sequencing used PBMCs, mostly from graft donor cells, collected 360 days after TCRalphabeta/CD19-depleted stem cell transplant. These receptors were obtained from a boy under two years old who had a stem cell transplant for SCID, so the T cells may come from the graft donor. The CDR3 runs from the conserved cysteine through the conserved F or W. D genes are given only for firm matches. Clone size is not always given. Where it is, it says once, few, many or a class for expanded clones.

D gene | J gene | clone size | V gene | CDR3 DNA | CDR3 protein
TRBD2 | TRBJ2-2 | once | TRBV5-1 | TGCGCCAGCAGCTTGCAACTAGCGGGGAACACCGGGGAGCTGTTTTTT | CASSLQLAGNTGELFF
TRBD2 | TRBJ2-7 | . | TRBV2 | TGTGCCAGCAGCTCGTTAGCGGGCCACTACGAGCAGTACTTC | CASSSLAGHYEQYF
TRBD2 | TRBJ2-3 | . | TRBV27 | TGTGCCAGCAGTTTAAGAGCGGGGATGACAGATACGCAGTATTTT | CASSLRAGMTDTQYF
. | TRBJ2-3 | few | TRBV19 | TGTGCCAGTATGAGAGCTACGGGCGTCCCAGATACGCAGTATTTT | CASMRATGVPDTQYF
. | TRBJ1-2 | many | TRBV5-1 | TGCGCCAGCAGCTTGACGGGGGGCAGGCCCTATGGCTACACCTTC | CASSLTGGRPYGYTF
. | TRBJ1-1 | . | TRBV2 | TGTGCCAGCAGTGATGACTTGGTGTGGGGAACCTCTGGCATCCATGAAGCTTTCTTT | CASSDDLVWGTSGIHEAFF
TRBD2 | TRBJ2-2 | . | TRBV12-3/TRBV12-4 | TGTGCCAGCAGTTTAGAATGGCTAGCGGGGGAAAACACCGGGGAGCTGTTTTTT | CASSLEWLAGENTGELFF
TRBD1 | TRBJ2-3 | . | TRBV12-3/TRBV12-4 | TGTGCCAGCAGTCCAGGGACAGGACTACGCACAGATACGCAGTATTTT | CASSPGTGLRTDTQYF
TRBD1 | TRBJ2-7 | few | TRBV5-1 | TGCGCCAGCAGCTTGTCCTACCAGGGGGTCGGGAACGAGCAGTACTTC | CASSLSYQGVGNEQYF
TRBD1 | TRBJ2-7 | few | TRBV4-1 | TGCGCCAGCAGCCAAGATTGGGGACAGGGGGTTACCTACGAGCAGTACTTC | CASSQDWGQGVTYEQYF
TRBD1 | TRBJ2-3 | . | TRBV5-1 | TGCGCCAGCAGCTTAGGGGACAGGGGAATCAGCACAGATACGCAGTATTTT | CASSLGDRGISTDTQYF
TRBD1 | TRBJ1-5 | few | TRBV6-2/TRBV6-3 | TGTGCCAGCAGGGAGCAGGGGGGACGCAATCAGCCCCAGCATTTT | CASREQGGRNQPQHF
. | TRBJ1-5 | . | TRBV11-2 | TGTGCCAGCAGCTTGATGAGTCATGGCAATCAGCCCCAGCATTTT | CASSLMSHGNQPQHF
. | TRBJ2-5 | . | TRBV5-1 | TGCGCCAGCAGCTTCCAGCAAGAGACCCAGTACTTC | CASSFQQETQYF
TRBD1 | TRBJ2-7 | few | TRBV6-1 | TGTGCCAGCAGTGAATATGGGACAGGGCTGGACGAGCAGTACTTC | CASSEYGTGLDEQYF
TRBD1 | TRBJ2-7 | . | TRBV5-1 | TGTGCCAGCAGTTTAACAGGGGGCCTCTACGAGCAGTACTTC | CASSLTGGLYEQYF
. | TRBJ2-1 | few | TRBV25-1 | TGTGCCAGCAGTCTGGCCAAATACAATGAGCAGTTCTTC | CASSLAKYNEQFF
. | TRBJ1-3 | . | TRBV20-1 | TGCAGTGCTCTCGCTCCGTATGGAAACACCATATATTTT | CSALAPYGNTIYF
. | TRBJ2-7 | . | TRBV5-5 | TGTGCCAGCAGCTTGCCCAACAGGGCCCGGGGCTCCTACGAGCAGTACTTC | CASSLPNRARGSYEQYF
. | TRBJ2-1 | . | TRBV20-1 | TGCAGTGCTAGATCGGGGTATCGCTCCTACAATGAGCAGTTCTTC | CSARSGYRSYNEQFF
TRBD2 | TRBJ2-3 | . | TRBV20-1 | TGCAGTGCTAGACGTAGCGGGGAAATCGATACGCAGTATTTT | CSARRSGEIDTQYF
. | TRBJ2-4 | few | TRBV15 | TGTGCCACCAGCAGAGCGAGTCAGGGCATTCAGTACTTC | CATSRASQGIQYF
TRBD1 | TRBJ2-1 | few | TRBV7-2 | TGTGCCAGCAGCCTACAGGGGCAGGTAGGTGAGCAGTTCTTC | CASSLQGQVGEQFF
. | TRBJ2-2 | . | TRBV20-1 | TGCAGTGCTAGGGGACTCGAGAACACCGGGGAGCTGTTTTTT | CSARGLENTGELFF
. | TRBJ2-2 | . | TRBV4-2 | TGTGCCAGCAACAGGCGGGGCACCGGGGAGCTGTTTTTT | CASNRRGTGELFF
TRBD1 | TRBJ2-3 | . | TRBV3-1 | TGTGCCAGCAGCCAGACCTCGCCGGGACAGGGCCGTACGCAGTATTTT | CASSQTSPGQGRTQYF
TRBD1 | TRBJ2-7 | few | TRBV20-1 | TGCAGTGCTAGAGAGGGGGGGCCGGGACAGGGGAACATCGACGAGCAGTACTTC | CSAREGGPGQGNIDEQYF
. | TRBJ2-1 | few | TRBV12-3/TRBV12-4 | TGTGCCAGCAGTTTATCGGGGCCAGGAGTCCAAGCAAATGAGCAGTTCTTC | CASSLSGPGVQANEQFF